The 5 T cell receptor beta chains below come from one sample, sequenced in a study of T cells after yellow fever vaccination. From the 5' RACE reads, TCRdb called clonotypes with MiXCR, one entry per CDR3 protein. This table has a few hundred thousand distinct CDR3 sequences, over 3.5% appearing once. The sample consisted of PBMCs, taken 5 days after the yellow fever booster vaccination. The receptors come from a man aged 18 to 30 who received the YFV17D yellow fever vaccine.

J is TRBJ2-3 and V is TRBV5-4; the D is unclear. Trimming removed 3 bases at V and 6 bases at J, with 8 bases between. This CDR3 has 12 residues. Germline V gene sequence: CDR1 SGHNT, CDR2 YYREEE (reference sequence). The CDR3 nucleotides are TGTGCCAGCAGCTCGCCCTCCGATACGCAGTATTTT. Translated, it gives CASSSPSDTQYF.

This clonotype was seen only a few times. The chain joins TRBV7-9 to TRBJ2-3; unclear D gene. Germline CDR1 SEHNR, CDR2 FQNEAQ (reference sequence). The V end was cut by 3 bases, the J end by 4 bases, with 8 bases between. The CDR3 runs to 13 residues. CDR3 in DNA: TGTGCCAGCAGCTTTGGCGTCCCAGATACGCAGTATTTT. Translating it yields CASSFGVPDTQYF.

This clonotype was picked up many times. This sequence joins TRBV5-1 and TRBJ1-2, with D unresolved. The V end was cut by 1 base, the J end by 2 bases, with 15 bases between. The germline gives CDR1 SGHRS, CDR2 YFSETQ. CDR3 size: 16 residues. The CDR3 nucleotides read TGCGCCAGCAGCTTGAGTGAGGGCGTAACAAACTATGGCTACACCTTC. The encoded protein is CASSLSEGVTNYGYTF.

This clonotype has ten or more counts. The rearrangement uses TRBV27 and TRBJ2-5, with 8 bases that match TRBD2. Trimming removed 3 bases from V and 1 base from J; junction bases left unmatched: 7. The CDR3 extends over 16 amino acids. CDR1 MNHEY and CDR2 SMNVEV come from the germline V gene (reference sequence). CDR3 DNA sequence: TGTGCCAGCAGTTTCCAAGCGGGGGTCCGCCAAGAGACCCAGTACTTC. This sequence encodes CASSFQAGVRQETQYF.

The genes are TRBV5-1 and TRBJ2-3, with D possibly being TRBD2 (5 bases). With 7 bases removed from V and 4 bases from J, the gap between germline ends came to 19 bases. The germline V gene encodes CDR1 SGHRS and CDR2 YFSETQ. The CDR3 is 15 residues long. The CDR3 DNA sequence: TGCGCCAGCGGACTTTTAAATAGCGACTCAGATACGCAGTATTTT. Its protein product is CASGLLNSDSDTQYF.